This is a list of T cell receptor beta chains from one sample in a study of somatic mutations in cytotoxic T cells in rheumatoid arthritis. Repertoires were generated with immunoSEQ multiplex PCR, while TCRdb's copy carries only in-frame clones and drops some. The profile covers approximately 11,000 clones, with under 80% appearing a single time and about 9.2% taken by the ten largest. Material: CD8+ T cells sorted from blood. The origin of the receptors is a man in his 70s in good health. CDR3s include the opening cysteine and the closing phenylalanine or tryptophan. The D gene is left open where the match is weak. Clone size is not always given. Where it is, it says once, few, many or a class for expanded clones.

- - TRBJ2-1 TRBV5-1 TGCGCCAGCAGCTTGGGGGACGGGGAGAGAGAGCAGTTCTTC CASSLGDGEREQFF
TRBD1 - TRBJ1-6 TRBV9 TGTGCCAGCAGCCTGGGGACAGGATCCATCTATAATTCACCCCTCCACTTT CASSLGTGSIYNSPLHF
TRBD1 - TRBJ1-1 TRBV10-3 TGTGCCATCAGCTATCCCGGACAGGTTGAAGCTTTCTTT CAISYPGQVEAFF
- - TRBJ2-3 TRBV7-9 TGTGCCAGCAGGTCCTCTAGCGTACCAGATACGCAGTATTTT CASRSSSVPDTQYF
TRBD1 - TRBJ2-1 TRBV6-5 TGTGCCAGCAGGCCGACAGGGGTTCCCCACAATGAGCAGTTCTTC CASRPTGVPHNEQFF
TRBD2 medium-sized TRBJ2-3 TRBV4-3 TGCGCCAGCAGCCAAGAGCTTGCGGGGGGGCCAGATACGCAGTATTTT CASSQELAGGPDTQYF
TRBD1 - TRBJ2-6 TRBV4-2 TGTGCCAGCAGCGAAGAAGGGGGCTCGGGGGCCAACGTCCTGACTTTC CASSEEGGSGANVLTF
- - TRBJ1-1 TRBV30 TGTGCCTGGAGTGCCCTGCGAAACACTGAAGCTTTCTTT CAWSALRNTEAFF
TRBD1 - TRBJ1-6 TRBV25-1 TGTGCCAGCAGTTACAGCAGGGGGTCGAATTCACCCCTCCACTTT CASSYSRGSNSPLHF
- - TRBJ2-7 TRBV19 TGTGCCAGTAGTTCGCGGACAGTCTCCTACGAGCAGTACTTC CASSSRTVSYEQYF
- - TRBJ2-5 TRBV25-1 TGTGCCAGCAGTGAAAGCTGGGTGTGGGAGACCCAGTACTTC CASSESWVWETQYF
- few TRBJ2-7 TRBV2 TGTGCCAGCAGCGCCGGGGACGGCAACGAGCAGTACTTC CASSAGDGNEQYF
TRBD2 few TRBJ2-7 TRBV7-2 TGTGCCAGCAGGCCTACTAGCGGGGGGCCCTACGAGCAGTACTTC CASRPTSGGPYEQYF
- - TRBJ2-7 TRBV27 TGTGCCAGCAGCCCCCGGGGAGGGGGCACCTACGAGCAGTACTTC CASSPRGGGTYEQYF
- - TRBJ1-1 TRBV19 TGTGCCAGTAGTTTCGCAGGGTTCGCGGCGGACACTGAAGCTTTCTTT CASSFAGFAADTEAFF
- - TRBJ1-2 TRBV27 TGTGCCAGCAGTCCCTTGGGGACCCACTATGGCTACACCTTC CASSPLGTHYGYTF
TRBD1 - TRBJ2-1 TRBV28 TGTGCCAGCAGTTTAGGGGCAGGGGGCAGCGATGAGCAGTTCTTC CASSLGAGGSDEQFF
TRBD2 - TRBJ2-7 TRBV4-1 TGCGCCAGCAGCCAAGGCCTAGCGGTCTCCTACGAGCAGTACTTC CASSQGLAVSYEQYF
- - TRBJ2-6 TRBV6-5 TGTGCCAGCAGCCAAGGGGCAGGAGAGGCCAACGTCCTGACTTTC CASSQGAGEANVLTF
- - TRBJ2-1 TRBV4-3 TGCGCCAGCAGCCAAGACTGGGACGACTCGGGGAATGAGCAGTTCTTC CASSQDWDDSGNEQFF
- - TRBJ1-5 TRBV7-9 TGTGCCAGCAGCTTAGGGGGTTACAATCAGCCCCAGCATTTT CASSLGGYNQPQHF
- - TRBJ2-7 TRBV28 TGTGCCAGCAGTTTGCCTGGACTCGAGCAGTACTTC CASSLPGLEQYF
- - TRBJ1-2 TRBV6-1 TGTGCCAGCAGTGACCGGAGGGTAGGCTATGGCTACACCTTC CASSDRRVGYGYTF
TRBD1 - TRBJ2-3 TRBV7-9 TGTGCCAGCAGCCGCGCACAGGGGGCGACAGATACGCAGTATTTT CASSRAQGATDTQYF
TRBD1 - TRBJ1-5 TRBV5-6 TGTGCCAGCAGCAACCGGGACAGGGGATTTCGCCAGCCCCAGCATTTT CASSNRDRGFRQPQHF
TRBD2 - TRBJ2-5 TRBV6-4 TGTGCCAGCAGTGACTCGCCGGGAGGGCGAGAGACCCAGTACTTC CASSDSPGGRETQYF
- few TRBJ2-5 TRBV2 TGTGCCAGCACGAGAGTCCGGCTACTCGCCGGGGAGACCCAGTACTTC CASTRVRLLAGETQYF
TRBD1 - TRBJ2-1 TRBV5-6 TGTGCCAGCAGCGACAGGGGGAGAAGCTCCTACAATGAGCAGTTCTTC CASSDRGRSSYNEQFF
- once TRBJ2-7 TRBV5-6 TGTGCCAGCAGCTTCGGCAGTGGATCCTACGAGCAGTACTTC CASSFGSGSYEQYF